Given below is one T cell receptor beta chain in context. Regarding time point: week 3, after first cycle of checkpoint inhibitor. Repertoires were generated with immunoSEQ multiplex PCR, while TCRdb's copy carries only in-frame clones and drops some. Of fewer than 4,500 clones in the sample, about 88% were seen once. J gave up 5 bases and V 1 base, and 5 bases lay outside the gene matches. This CDR3 comprises 15 residues. Germline-derived CDR1 and CDR2 are SGHTA and FQGNSA. This entry is derived from a study of blood T cell dynamics during melanoma immunotherapy. Whole-study context: Patients with metastatic melanoma got pembrolizumab or nivolumab-ipilimumab as first-line care.

The sequence was collected from a human donor with melanoma. The chain carries TRBV7-2 and TRBJ2-5; 9 bases fit TRBD2. This material consisted of blood, taken from a patient treated with checkpoint blockade. CDR3 DNA: TGTGCCAGCAGCTTAGAAGCGGGGGGCTGGGAGACCCAGTACTTC. Translated: CASSLEAGGWETQYF.